This T cell receptor beta chain was found in a study of blood T cell repertoires in COVID-19. CDR3 length: 13 residues. V lost 10 bases and J 0 bases, leaving 10 bases between the germline ends. Germline CDR1 reads MDHEN; CDR2 reads SYDVKM. Cohorts were determined from participant-reported clinical history. Original handling: How many nucleated cells were present was estimated from reference gene primer amplification. TCRdb's copy holds only in-frame clones and misses some; the assay was immunoSEQ multiplex PCR. The V and J calls and clone size are taken from that table; D and trimming were inferred from the DNA. The data show roughly 380,000 clones, 88% seen once.

The sequencing input was PBMCs or T cells enriched from blood (not recorded which). The TCR originated in a woman in her thirties who had been exposed to COVID-19. The chain links TRBV28 to TRBJ1-5; no clear D. This CDR3 reads CATRRLSNQPQHF. CDR3 DNA: TGTGCCACCCGGCGGCTTAGCAATCAGCCCCAGCATTTT.